The next 23 T cell receptor beta chains were all read from a single sample in a study of radiation and T cells in renal cell carcinoma. The protocol was immunoSEQ multiplex PCR, while the TCRdb copy is restricted to in-frame clones and leaves out a portion. The top ten clones hold 25% to 30% of a sample with about 43,000 clones, nearly 85% of them seen once. The time point denotes: blood 4 weeks post-SBRT, at nephrectomy. The treatment here: 15 Gy SBRT to primary tumor, nephrectomy 4 weeks later. Sample: blood, taken from a patient whose treatment included radiotherapy and nephrectomy. Every receptor here comes from a woman between 70 and 85 years old with renal cell carcinoma.

The CDR3 protein is CASSFQAGGQETQYF. DNA for the CDR3: TGCGCCAGCAGCTTCCAAGCGGGGGGTCAGGAGACCCAGTACTTC. The V gene is TRBV5-1, the J gene TRBJ2-5, with TRBD2 matching over 9 bases. The ends lost 2 bases at V and 5 bases at J; junction bases unmatched: 7. Germline V gene sequence: CDR1 SGHRS, CDR2 YFSETQ. CDR3 length: 15 amino acids.

The rearrangement joins TRBV6-5 to TRBJ1-4; TRBD1 might be the D (5 bases). The ends were cut back, 2 bases at V and 8 bases at J, with 15 bases in the middle. The CDR3 runs to 15 residues. Germline V gene lookup returns CDR1 MNHEY and CDR2 SVGAGI. CDR3 region: CASSYTDSIREKLFF. The CDR3 DNA is TGTGCCAGCAGTTACACCGACAGTATTCGCGAAAAACTGTTTTTT.

The gene calls are TRBV29-1 and TRBJ2-1; TRBD1 matches at 8 bases. CDR1 and CDR2 (germline): SQVTM, ANQGSEA. CDR3 size: 13 residues. Germline trimming cut 7 bases from V and 12 bases from J; bases unmatched to any gene: 14. In DNA form, the CDR3 reads TGCAGCGCCGACAGGGGTCCAGGGGAGGTGCAGTTCTTC. This translates into CSADRGPGEVQFF.

The V gene is TRBV5-1, the J gene TRBJ2-3; D remains unclear. With 0 bases removed from V and 4 bases from J, the gap between germline ends came to 6 bases. CDR1 and CDR2 (germline): SGHRS, YFSETQ. This CDR3 comprises 13 residues. CDR3 nucleotides: TGCGCCAGCAGCTTGGCCGCGCCAGATACGCAGTATTTT. It is translated as CASSLAAPDTQYF.

The CDR3 region is CAWSTGAGEKLFF. The CDR3 DNA reads as TGTGCCTGGAGTACGGGGGCAGGTGAAAAACTGTTTTTT. The chain carries TRBV30 and TRBJ1-4; maybe TRBD1 (6 bases). The CDR3 sequence is 13 residues long. Trimming removed 2 bases from V and 7 bases from J, with 11 bases in between. Germline V gene sequence: CDR1 GTSNPN, CDR2 SVGIG (reference sequence).

The chain is built from TRBV7-9 and TRBJ1-4; D remains unclear. V was cut by 1 base and J by 8 bases, with 11 bases left in between. From germline, CDR1 is SEHNR and CDR2 FQNEAQ (reference sequence). This CDR3 region has 14 residues. DNA of the CDR3: TGTGCCAGCAGCTTAGGTCCTTGGGGAGAAAAACTGTTTTTT. This gives the protein CASSLGPWGEKLFF.

This clone occurred a few times. The gene calls are TRBV29-1 and TRBJ2-7; 8 bases agree with TRBD1. The CDR3 runs 13 residues. V lost 6 bases to trimming and J lost 4 bases; unmatched junction nucleotides: 8. CDR1 SQVTM and CDR2 ANQGSEA come from the germline V gene. The CDR3 nucleotides read TGCAGCGTGGATGGACAGGGAAGGTACGAGCAGTACTTC. Residues: CSVDGQGRYEQYF.

This clone has only a few counts. The V and J genes are TRBV4-2 and TRBJ1-6; 9 bases map to TRBD1. Per germline, CDR1 LGHNA and CDR2 YNFKEQ. There are 17 residues in the CDR3. The ends lost 5 bases at V and 3 bases at J; junction bases unmatched: 8. The CDR3 DNA reads TGTGCCAGCAGCAACCAGGGACAGGGACTCTATAATTCACCCCTCCACTTT. This translates into CASSNQGQGLYNSPLHF.

As for this clone: This specimen includes other DNA sequences encoding the same CDR3. The chain recombines TRBV5-1 with TRBJ1-2; 8 nucleotides agree with TRBD1. The junction had 1 base not matched to a gene; V was cut back by 3 bases and J by 3 bases. Germline V CDR1 and CDR2: SGHRS, YFSETQ. This CDR3 region has 13 residues. Here the CDR3 reads CASSSTGDYGYTF. CDR3 DNA sequence: TGCGCCAGCAGCTCGACAGGGGACTATGGCTACACCTTC.

The chain employs TRBV11-2 and TRBJ1-3, with D unresolved. CDR1 is SGHAT, CDR2 FQNNGV, per germline. Between the trimmed V and J ends, which lost 0 bases and 4 bases, there was a span of 10 bases. The CDR3 runs 15 residues. The CDR3 protein is CASSLDVGRGNTIYF. The DNA for the CDR3 is TGTGCCAGCAGCTTAGATGTCGGTCGCGGAAACACCATATATTTT.

In this sample, this clone turned up a few times. V is TRBV4-1 and J is TRBJ2-3; no clear D gene. V lost 2 bases and J 6 bases, leaving 9 bases between the germline ends. This CDR3 is built from 13 residues. CDR1 MGHRA and CDR2 YSYEKL come from the germline V gene. As DNA, the CDR3 is TGCGCCAGCAGCCAATATGTGGGGGATACGCAGTATTTT. Translated, it gives CASSQYVGDTQYF.

The rearrangement joins TRBV5-1 to TRBJ1-4; D is uncertain. The CDR3 loop spans 16 amino acids. Germline V gene sequence: CDR1 SGHRS, CDR2 YFSETQ. V shed 0 bases and J shed 8 bases, with 17 bases lying between them. CDR3 loop: CASSLALGGPEEKLFF. CDR3 nucleotide sequence: TGCGCCAGCAGCTTGGCCTTAGGCGGTCCGGAGGAAAAACTGTTTTTT. Filled out from reference TRBV5-1 and TRBJ1-4, the complete variable domain reads KAGVTQTPRYLIKTRGQQVTLSCSPISGHRSVSWYQQTPGQGLQFLFEYFSETQRNKGNFPGRFSGRQFSNSRSEMNVSTLELGDSALYLCASSLALGGPEEKLFFGSGTQLSVL.

This chain joins TRBV19 and TRBJ1-1; unclear D gene. The CDR3 is 14 amino acids. CDR1 is LNHDA, CDR2 SQIVND, per germline (reference sequence). Trimming left V 1 base short and J 1 base short, with 7 bases between. DNA for the CDR3: TGTGCCAGTAGTATAGGGCCCTCGAACACTGAAGCTTTCTTT. Translation gives CASSIGPSNTEAFF. Looking up the rest from reference TRBV19 and TRBJ1-1 gives the full variable domain: DGGITQSPKYLFRKEGQNVTLSCEQNLNHDAMYWYRQDPGQGLRLIYYSQIVNDFQKGDIAEGYSVSREKKESFPLTVTSAQKNPTAFYLCASSIGPSNTEAFFGQGTRLTVV.

The V and J genes are TRBV5-8 and TRBJ1-3, with TRBD1 as a possible D gene (5 bases). This CDR3 region has 15 residues. Germline CDR1 reads SGHTS; CDR2 reads YDEGEE. V was pared by 4 bases and J by 4 bases, with 15 bases between. The DNA for the CDR3 is TGTGCCAGCAGCCTTGGGACGGACGGGGGAAACACCATATATTTT. It translates to CASSLGTDGGNTIYF.

V usage is TRBV9 and J usage is TRBJ1-4; 11 nucleotides line up with TRBD1. V was clipped by 2 bases and J by 4 bases; unmatched bases: 4. Germline values: CDR1 SGDLS, CDR2 YYNGEE. CDR3 size: 16 residues. The CDR3 reads CASSVGQGVLNEKLFF. In nucleotides, the CDR3 is TGTGCCAGCAGCGTGGGACAGGGGGTACTTAATGAAAAACTGTTTTTT.

This chain uses TRBV7-9 with TRBJ2-7; 7 bases line up with TRBD1. Germline trimming cut 5 bases from V and 6 bases from J; bases unmatched to any gene: 10. The CDR3 runs to 14 residues. Germline values: CDR1 SEHNR, CDR2 FQNEAQ (reference sequence). The CDR3 DNA reads TGTGCCAGCAGCGCTGGACAGGCACCTGGCGAGCAGTACTTC. This gives the protein CASSAGQAPGEQYF.

A single count supports this clone. This chain connects TRBV13 to TRBJ2-1; TRBD1 matches 11 bases. The CDR3 totals 19 residues. V was pared by 0 bases and J by 8 bases, with 15 bases of the junction left unmatched. In germline, CDR1 is PRHDT, CDR2 FYEKMQ (reference sequence). This chain's CDR3 is CASSLGGQGALKLTDEQFF. The CDR3 DNA is TGTGCCAGCAGCTTAGGAGGACAGGGGGCCCTCAAATTAACGGATGAGCAGTTCTTC.

This chain connects TRBV7-3 to TRBJ2-3, with 7 bases matching TRBD1. The ends lost 6 bases at V and 3 bases at J; junction bases unmatched: 6. This CDR3 contains 14 residues. Per germline, CDR1 SGHTA and CDR2 FQGTGA. CDR3: CASRGDRETDTQYF. CDR3 nucleotide sequence: TGTGCCAGCAGAGGGGACAGAGAGACAGATACGCAGTATTTT.

The table lists this clone with many counts. The chain couples TRBV19 to TRBJ1-1; 7 bases map to TRBD1. Trimming took 6 bases from V and 6 from J; bases not matched to a gene: 4. Germline lookup yields CDR1 LNHDA and CDR2 SQIVND (reference sequence). The CDR3 is 12 amino acids. The CDR3 DNA is TGTGCCAGTAGCCCTGGACAGGCTGAAGCTTTCTTT. It encodes CASSPGQAEAFF.

The rearrangement joins TRBV9 to TRBJ1-6; TRBD1 matches 12 bases. V lost 6 bases to trimming and J lost 14 bases; unmatched junction nucleotides: 15. CDR3 length: 16 amino acids. The germline gives CDR1 SGDLS, CDR2 YYNGEE. CDR3 sequence reads: CASTPSPGQGAVTLHF. The CDR3, as DNA: TGTGCCAGCACCCCATCCCCGGGACAGGGGGCAGTTACCCTCCACTTT.

The chain combines TRBV27 with TRBJ2-2; D is tentatively TRBD1 or TRBD2 (5 bases each). This CDR3 has 15 amino acids. Trimming removed 6 bases from V and 0 bases from J, with 11 bases in between. In germline, CDR1 is MNHEY, CDR2 SMNVEV (reference sequence). CDR3 loop: CASSPGTTNTGELFF. CDR3 coding DNA: TGTGCCAGCAGCCCTGGGACGACGAACACCGGGGAGCTGTTTTTT.

The V gene is TRBV6-5, the J gene TRBJ2-7, with 7 bases lining up with TRBD1. CDR1 and CDR2 from the germline V gene are MNHEY and SVGAGI. With 6 bases clipped from V and 0 bases from J, the junction kept 5 bases outside the gene matches. The CDR3 runs to 14 residues. CDR3 in amino acids: CASSPGTDSYEQYF. CDR3 coding DNA: TGTGCCAGCAGCCCCGGGACAGACTCCTACGAGCAGTACTTC.

V gene TRBV5-4 combines with J gene TRBJ1-2; the D gene is possibly TRBD1 (6 bases). Germline V CDR1 and CDR2: SGHNT, YYREEE (reference sequence). CDR3 size: 14 residues. Deletions cut 1 base from V and 4 bases from J, with 11 bases between. CDR3: CASSLRGQIYGYTF. The CDR3 nucleotides read TGTGCCAGCAGCTTGAGGGGACAAATCTATGGCTACACCTTC.